A selection of T cell receptor beta chains follows, all from one sample in a study of blood T cells in healthy people across ages. One entry per CDR3 protein, called by TCRdb with MiXCR from the 5' RACE reads. The sample consists of 760,000 or so distinct CDR3 sequences, 20% to 30% of them appearing once. These sequences were also reported in another study, on T cells of mothers and their children.

Material for sequencing was blood. The receptors here all came from a boy aged 5 to 17 in good health. The CDR3 runs from the conserved cysteine through the conserved F or W.

TRBV6-1	.	CASSDTNRDEQYF
TRBV6-2/TRBV6-3	TRBJ2-3	CASSYARAFPDTQYF
TRBV6-5	TRBJ1-4	CASSVDRANEKLFF
TRBV19	TRBJ1-4	CASSISGRSNEKLFF
TRBV20-1	.	CSANSGRARDEQFF
TRBV13	TRBJ2-7	CASSLYPGQVHEQYF
TRBV18	TRBJ2-7	CASSPVLGPLAEQCF
TRBV7-8	TRBJ2-5	CASSTVGGGGGETQYF
TRBV4-1	TRBJ1-1	CASSQDFSEGAFF
TRBV20-1	TRBJ2-5	CSARVSAIETQYF
TRBV9	TRBJ1-6	CASSVSGQRYNSPLHF
TRBV5-1	TRBJ1-4	CASSFTGMDEKLFF
TRBV3-1	TRBJ1-3	CASSQRTGGSGNTIYF
TRBV3-1	.	CASSPHTPGGTAYEQYF
TRBV6-5	TRBJ1-4	CASSQGRSGEKLFF
TRBV7-8	TRBJ2-1	CASSFDRGDDNEQFF